The 9 T cell receptor beta chains presented below share a single source sample, sequenced in a study of blood T cell repertoires in COVID-19. Profiled with immunoSEQ multiplex PCR; TCRdb holds only in-frame clones, not every one. The top ten hold 15% to 19% of the sample, which has fewer than 300,000 clones, around 82% seen once. Sequences were obtained from peripheral blood. These receptor sequences come from a person aged 70 to 79 with COVID-19, enrolled during active disease.

This chain connects TRBV27 to TRBJ1-6; 9 bases fit TRBD1. From germline, CDR1 is MNHEY and CDR2 SMNVEV (reference sequence). This CDR3 spans 18 amino acids. V was pared by 0 bases and J by 6 bases, with 9 bases of the junction left unmatched. CDR3 sequence (DNA): TGTGCCAGCAGTTTATCGCCCTGGGACAGGGCCTCTAATTCACCCCTCCACTTT. Protein sequence: CASSLSPWDRASNSPLHF.

The chain uses TRBV9 and TRBJ2-3, with TRBD2 matching 8 bases. The germline CDR1 and CDR2 sequences are SGDLS and YYNGEE. The CDR3 runs to 16 residues. V dropped 3 bases and J dropped 2; count of bases not matched to a gene: 8. CDR3 loop: CASSGPAGGPTDTQYF. The CDR3, as DNA: TGTGCCAGCAGCGGGCCGGCGGGGGGCCCCACAGATACGCAGTATTTT. Supplemented by reference TRBV9 and TRBJ2-3, the full variable domain reads DSGVTQTPKHLITATGQRVTLRCSPRSGDLSVYWYQQSLDQGLQFLIQYYNGEERAKGNILERFSAQQFPDLHSELNLSSLELGDSALYFCASSGPAGGPTDTQYFGPGTRLTVL.

The sample holds a few counts of this clone. The genes are TRBV7-9 and TRBJ2-5; D is possibly TRBD2 (6 bases). CDR3 length: 14 amino acids. Germline CDR1 reads SEHNR; CDR2 reads FQNEAQ (reference sequence). Trimming took off 5 bases at V and 3 bases at J, with 13 bases between the two ends. The CDR3 sequence: CASSRAEGKETQYF. The DNA of the CDR3 is TGTGCCAGCAGCCGCGCGGAGGGTAAAGAGACCCAGTACTTC. The complete variable domain, with remaining parts taken from reference TRBV7-9 and TRBJ2-5, reads DTGVSQNPRHKITKRGQNVTFRCDPISEHNRLYWYRQTLGQGPEFLTYFQNEAQLEKSRLLSDRFSAERPKGSFSTLEIQRTEQGDSAMYLCASSRAEGKETQYFGPGTRLLVL.

This clone was recorded a few times. The chain carries TRBV29-1 and TRBJ2-3; a possible D gene is TRBD2 (6 bases). Trimming pared 5 bases from V and 1 base from J, leaving 19 bases between. This CDR3 has 16 amino acids. Germline V gives CDR1 SQVTM, CDR2 ANQGSEA. The CDR3 spells CSVRNPRLGGTDTQYF. CDR3 coding DNA: TGCAGCGTTCGAAACCCAAGACTAGGCGGCACAGATACGCAGTATTTT.

The J gene is TRBJ1-2, the V gene TRBV2; tentatively, D is TRBD1 (6 bases). V lost 11 bases and J lost 2, with 15 bases in between. The CDR3 length is 13 residues. CDR1 and CDR2 (germline): SNHLY, FYNNEI. CDR3 in amino acids: CASTGGQNYGYTF. Here the CDR3 DNA reads TGTGCCTCCACGGGGGGGCAGAACTATGGCTACACCTTC.

The chain links TRBV6-2 or TRBV6-3 to TRBJ1-2; 8 bases map to TRBD1. The CDR3 spans 13 residues. Germline V gene lookup returns CDR1 MNHEY and CDR2 SVGEGT. The ends lost 4 bases at V and 7 bases at J; junction bases unmatched: 5. The CDR3 reads CASSSTTGVGYTF. The CDR3 nucleotides are TGTGCCAGCAGTTCTACGACAGGGGTTGGCTACACCTTC.

This clone was found once. CDR3 DNA: TGCGCCAGCAGCCTACAGGGTGGCACTGAAGCTTTCTTT. Translated: CASSLQGGTEAFF. The genes are TRBV4-1 and TRBJ1-1; D may be TRBD1 (6 bases). Germline-derived CDR1 and CDR2 are MGHRA and YSYEKL. Trimming left V 4 bases short and J 4 bases short, with 10 bases between. The CDR3 totals 13 residues.

The V gene is TRBV7-8, the J gene TRBJ2-3; TRBD2 matches 8 bases. J gave up 11 bases and V 5 bases, and 6 bases lay outside the gene matches. Germline V gene data show CDR1 as SGHVS and CDR2 as FQNEAQ. The CDR3 is made up of 12 amino acids. The CDR3 loop is CASSLSGGRQYF. The CDR3 DNA sequence: TGTGCCAGCAGCCTCTCGGGGGGGAGGCAGTATTTT. Full variable domain (missing parts from reference TRBV7-8 and TRBJ2-3): GAGVSQSPRYKVAKRGQDVALRCDPISGHVSLFWYQQALGQGPEFLTYFQNEAQLDKSGLPSDRFFAERPEGSVSTLKIQRTQQEDSAVYLCASSLSGGRQYFGPGTRLTVL.

This clone was seen a handful of times. V is TRBV3-1 (or the pseudogene TRBV3-2) and J is TRBJ1-5; tentative D call: TRBD1 (5 bases). Germline V gives CDR1 LGHDT, CDR2 YNNKEL (reference sequence). The germline V and J ends were trimmed by 4 bases and 7 bases, with 14 bases remaining between them. The CDR3 runs 14 residues. CDR3 sequence: CASSRGVLGQPQHF. Written as DNA, the CDR3 is TGTGCCAGCAGCCGGGGGGTTCTAGGGCAGCCCCAGCATTTT.